The 22 T cell receptor beta chains listed next were all sequenced from one sample in a study of T-cell reconstitution after alpha-beta-depleted transplantation in children. This sample's TCRbeta library carried unique molecular identifier barcodes. TCRdb re-called the PCR reads through MiXCR, storing one row per CDR3 protein. The sample lists roughly 490,000 distinct CDR3 sequences; roughly an eighth were seen once. The specimen was PBMCs, mostly from graft donor cells, collected 180 days after TCRalphabeta/CD19-depleted stem cell transplant. The receptors here all came from a female patient aged 2 to 10 who had a stem cell transplant for aplastic anemia, so the T cells may come from the graft donor.

This clonotype was observed a handful of times. This chain links TRBV7-9 with TRBJ2-1; D possibly corresponds to TRBD1 (6 bases). This CDR3 is 15 amino acids long. Looked up from germline, CDR1 is SEHNR and CDR2 is FQNEAQ (reference sequence). V was shortened by 1 base and J by 6 bases, with 13 bases between the two germline ends. The CDR3 DNA reads as TGTGCCAGCAGCTTAGGGACGGGACATCTCAATGAGCAGTTCTTC. Translating gives CASSLGTGHLNEQFF.

In this sample, this clonotype turned up a few times. The chain joins TRBV6-5 to TRBJ2-4; a possible D gene is TRBD2 (6 bases). The V and J ends lost 6 bases and 2 bases respectively, with 17 bases between them. The CDR3 is 16 residues long. CDR1 MNHEY and CDR2 SVGAGI come from the germline V gene. This CDR3 reads CASRGGNFGTKNIQYF. CDR3 coding DNA: TGTGCCAGCAGGGGGGGAAACTTTGGGACCAAAAACATTCAGTACTTC.

The chain joins TRBV5-1 to TRBJ2-1; D call uncertain. With 5 bases removed from V and 4 bases from J, the gap between germline ends came to 13 bases. CDR1 and CDR2 (germline): SGHRS, YFSETQ. The CDR3 length is 14 residues. CDR3 in DNA: TGCGCCAGCAGGACCCCACAGCTATACAATGAGCAGTTCTTC. Translated: CASRTPQLYNEQFF.

This clonotype was seen more than once but under ten times. V usage is TRBV29-1 and J usage is TRBJ1-2, with unresolved D. This CDR3 has 13 residues. Germline-derived CDR1 and CDR2 are SQVTM and ANQGSEA. V lost 4 bases and J 0 bases, leaving 9 bases between the germline ends. CDR3 bases: TGCAGCGTTGCCTCCGGGGCTAACTATGGCTACACCTTC. It codes for CSVASGANYGYTF.

This clonotype was observed a few times. This rearrangement joins TRBV7-9 to TRBJ2-1, with 9 bases that match TRBD2. Germline V CDR1 and CDR2: SEHNR, FQNEAQ (reference sequence). V dropped 8 bases and J dropped 6; count of bases not matched to a gene: 8. The CDR3 runs 14 residues. CDR3 bases: TGTGCCAGCGGGCTCAGGCGGGAGGGCAATGAGCAGTTCTTC. Residues: CASGLRREGNEQFF.

This clonotype was seen a handful of times. CDR3 nucleotide sequence: TGTGCCAGCAGCTGGGAACCAGGGTCCGGGGAGCTGTTTTTT. This encodes CASSWEPGSGELFF. The chain is built from TRBV7-2 and TRBJ2-2, with D possibly being TRBD1 (5 bases). V lost 4 bases and J 6 bases, leaving 12 bases between the germline ends. Germline assignment: CDR1 SGHTA and CDR2 FQGNSA. There are 14 residues in the CDR3. The full variable domain, with the rest looked up from reference TRBV7-2 and TRBJ2-2, is GAGVSQSPSNKVTEKGKDVELRCDPISGHTALYWYRQSLGQGLEFLIYFQGNSAPDKSGLPSDRFSAERTGGSVSTLTIQRTQQEDSAVYLCASSWEPGSGELFFGEGSRLTVL.

This sequence joins TRBV7-3 and TRBJ2-7; D is ambiguous. Trimming removed 5 bases at V and 6 bases at J, with 14 bases between. The CDR3 length is 13 residues. Germline V CDR1 and CDR2: SGHTA, FQGTGA. CDR3 in amino acids: CASSPIGPGEQYF. In DNA, the CDR3 is TGTGCCAGCAGCCCGATCGGCCCGGGCGAGCAGTACTTC.

The chain uses TRBV20-1 and TRBJ2-7, with D possibly matching TRBD1 (5 bases). Germline V CDR1 and CDR2: DFQATT, SNEGSKA (reference sequence). Trimming took 2 bases from V and 0 from J, leaving 8 bases between them. This CDR3 spans 13 amino acids. The CDR3 bases are TGCAGTGCTAGACAGGACATCTCCTACGAGCAGTACTTC. Its translation: CSARQDISYEQYF.

V is TRBV11-2 and J is TRBJ1-2; D is unclear. The germline V and J ends were trimmed by 3 bases and 2 bases, with 16 bases remaining between them. CDR3 length equals 16 residues. In germline, CDR1 is SGHAT, CDR2 FQNNGV. The CDR3 DNA sequence: TGTGCCAGCAGCTTGCCTCTAATTACTGCCAACTATGGCTACACCTTC. Protein product: CASSLPLITANYGYTF.

The J gene is TRBJ2-7, the V gene TRBV6-2 or TRBV6-3; D gene ambiguous. The germline CDR1 and CDR2 sequences are MNHEY and SVGEGT. V was cut by 8 bases and J by 2 bases, with 13 bases left in between. The CDR3 loop spans 13 amino acids. The chain's CDR3 is CASSFGRTYEQYV. The CDR3 DNA reads as TGTGCCAGCTCTTTCGGACGGACCTACGAGCAGTACGTC.

This clonotype turned up a few times. The chain employs TRBV20-1 and TRBJ1-2, with 9 bases fitting TRBD1. The CDR3 has 13 amino acids. CDR1 is DFQATT and CDR2 is SNEGSKA in the germline V gene (reference sequence). Trimming removed 6 bases from V and 3 bases from J; junction bases left unmatched: 5. In DNA form, the CDR3 reads TGCAGTGCAAGGACAGGGGTGGACTATGGCTACACCTTC. It yields the protein CSARTGVDYGYTF.

This chain links TRBV7-2 with TRBJ2-2; no reliable D call. Germline values: CDR1 SGHTA, CDR2 FQGNSA. Deletions cut 8 bases from V and 0 bases from J, with 16 bases between. CDR3 length: 16 amino acids. CDR3 region: CASEIRGQTNTGELFF. The CDR3 coding sequence is TGTGCCAGCGAAATCCGAGGCCAGACGAACACCGGGGAGCTGTTTTTT.

This clonotype was observed many times. The chain carries TRBV29-1 and TRBJ2-7, with D perhaps assigned TRBD1 or TRBD2 (6 bases each). Trimming shortened V by 0 bases and J by 3 bases, and 15 bases separated the two germline ends. The germline gives CDR1 SQVTM, CDR2 ANQGSEA. This CDR3 contains 15 residues. CDR3 nucleotides: TGCAGCGTTGAAGAAGTAGGCGGAGGGGGCTACGAGCAGTACTTC. It translates to CSVEEVGGGGYEQYF.

CDR3 DNA sequence: TGTGCCAGCAGCGTGGTAGAGGACACCGGGGAGCTGTTTTTT. It codes for CASSVVEDTGELFF. The V gene is TRBV9, the J gene TRBJ2-2; D gene ambiguous. Trimming took off 2 bases at V and 3 bases at J, with 8 bases between the two ends. The germline gives CDR1 SGDLS, CDR2 YYNGEE. This CDR3 comprises 14 residues.

The genes are TRBV6-2 or TRBV6-3 and TRBJ2-7; D tentatively reads TRBD1 or TRBD2 (5 bases each). Germline assignment: CDR1 MNHEY and CDR2 SVGEGT. V was cut by 10 bases and J by 1 base, with 20 bases left in between. CDR3 length: 15 residues. CDR3: CAIESGDDLSYEQYV. The CDR3, as DNA: TGTGCCATCGAGTCCGGGGACGACCTATCCTACGAGCAGTACGTC.

This clonotype was seen a few times. The rearrangement uses TRBV7-3 and TRBJ2-6, with D hard to call. With 3 bases removed from V and 3 bases from J, the gap between germline ends came to 12 bases. The CDR3 spans 16 residues. The germline V gene has CDR1 SGHTA and CDR2 FQGTGA. DNA of the CDR3: TGTGCCAGCAGCTTCCGTATTGGTAGTGGGGCCAACGTCCTGACTTTC. Translating gives CASSFRIGSGANVLTF.

This clonotype was seen repeatedly, ten times or more. CDR3 sequence (DNA): TGTGCCAGCGGGACAGGGACCCTTAGTTCTGGAAACACCATATATTTT. Protein: CASGTGTLSSGNTIYF. J is TRBJ1-3 and V is TRBV27; TRBD1 matches 9 bases. Trimming at V came to 8 bases and at J to 1 base, leaving 9 bases not matched to a gene. Germline CDR1 and CDR2: MNHEY and SMNVEV (reference sequence). This CDR3 has 16 residues.

The J gene is TRBJ1-5, the V gene TRBV20-1; D possibly corresponds to TRBD1 (6 bases). Germline CDR1 is DFQATT and CDR2 is SNEGSKA (reference sequence). The CDR3 has 13 amino acids. V lost 3 bases and J 5 bases, leaving 11 bases between the germline ends. CDR3 DNA: TGCAGTGCTAGTTGGGGGCTCTATCAGCCCCAGCATTTT. It specifies CSASWGLYQPQHF.

The table lists this clonotype with many counts. V and J are TRBV5-1 and TRBJ2-1; 13 positions agree with TRBD2. Per germline, CDR1 SGHRS and CDR2 YFSETQ. The CDR3 runs 16 residues. The ends lost 4 bases at V and 4 bases at J; junction bases unmatched: 5. The CDR3 region has the DNA TGCGCCAGCAGCGCACCGGGACTAGCGGGGTACAATGAGCAGTTCTTC. Protein product: CASSAPGLAGYNEQFF. Supplemented by reference TRBV5-1 and TRBJ2-1, the full variable domain reads KAGVTQTPRYLIKTRGQQVTLSCSPISGHRSVSWYQQTPGQGLQFLFEYFSETQRNKGNFPGRFSGRQFSNSRSEMNVSTLELGDSALYLCASSAPGLAGYNEQFFGPGTRLTVL.

This clonotype was detected only a few times. The chain combines TRBV18 with TRBJ1-5; D is unclear. This CDR3 region has 14 residues. With 5 bases removed from V and 3 bases from J, the gap between germline ends came to 11 bases. Germline CDR1 is KGHSH and CDR2 is LQKENI. DNA of the CDR3: TGTGCCAGCTCAACCGGACGGAACAATCAGCCCCAGCATTTT. Translation gives CASSTGRNNQPQHF.

This clonotype was found many times. The chain links TRBV18 to TRBJ2-7; tentative D call: TRBD2 (6 bases). CDR3 length: 12 amino acids. Germline V gene sequence: CDR1 KGHSH, CDR2 LQKENI. V was trimmed by 5 bases and J by 6 bases, leaving 11 bases between them. CDR3 in DNA: TGTGCCAGCTCAGCGACTAGTGGCGAGCAGTACGTC. This sequence encodes CASSATSGEQYV.

This clonotype came up a few times. The chain has TRBV2 and TRBJ2-1; no reliable D call. This CDR3 comprises 12 residues. With 7 bases removed from V and 8 bases from J, the gap between germline ends came to 12 bases. Germline V gene lookup returns CDR1 SNHLY and CDR2 FYNNEI. CDR3 amino acids: CASILWLHEQFF. The CDR3 region has the DNA TGTGCCAGCATTCTATGGCTCCATGAGCAGTTCTTC.